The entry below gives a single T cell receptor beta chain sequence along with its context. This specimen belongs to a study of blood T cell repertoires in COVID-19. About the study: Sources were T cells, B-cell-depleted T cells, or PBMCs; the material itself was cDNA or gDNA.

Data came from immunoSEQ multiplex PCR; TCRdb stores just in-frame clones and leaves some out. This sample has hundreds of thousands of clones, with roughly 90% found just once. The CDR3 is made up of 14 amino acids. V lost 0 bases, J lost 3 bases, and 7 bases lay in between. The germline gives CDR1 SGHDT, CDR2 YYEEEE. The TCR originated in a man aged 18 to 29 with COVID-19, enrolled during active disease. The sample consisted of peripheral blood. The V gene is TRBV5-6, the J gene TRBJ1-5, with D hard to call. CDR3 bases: TGTGCCAGCAGCTTGGGACTGACCAATCAGCCCCAGCATTTT. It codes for CASSLGLTNQPQHF.